These 16 T cell receptor beta chains share one sample of origin, sequenced in a study of T-cell memory formation after mild COVID-19. TCRdb re-called the 5' RACE reads through MiXCR, storing one row per CDR3 protein. Among some 350,000 distinct CDR3 sequences listed, approximately 16% were seen once. Sequences were obtained from PBMCs or a T cell subset sorted from them (not recorded which). These TCRs come from a man aged 18 to 29 who had mild COVID-19 (a few samples of this study predate the infection). Cell type and time point are not known.

This clonotype was counted a few times. This chain links TRBV5-4 with TRBJ2-1; 9 bases are shared with TRBD1. CDR1 is SGHNT, CDR2 YYREEE, per germline (reference sequence). This CDR3 is 16 amino acids long. The J segment lost 6 bases and the V segment lost 5 bases, leaving 12 bases of the junction unmatched. The DNA for the CDR3 is TGTGCCAGCAGTCGGGTTGCGGGACAGGGTAGCAATGAGCAGTTCTTC. Encoded protein: CASSRVAGQGSNEQFF.

The chain has TRBV4-1 and TRBJ2-1, with D perhaps being TRBD1 or TRBD2 (5 bases each). The ends were cut back, 4 bases at V and 0 bases at J, with 25 bases in the middle. The CDR3 consists of 20 residues. CDR1 MGHRA and CDR2 YSYEKL come from the germline V gene. CDR3 protein: CASSLPWDDNWWNSYNEQFF. As DNA, the CDR3 is TGCGCCAGCAGCCTGCCTTGGGACGACAATTGGTGGAACTCCTACAATGAGCAGTTCTTC.

This clonotype showed up just a few times. This chain connects TRBV7-9 to TRBJ1-1; D might be TRBD1 (6 bases). The CDR3 runs to 14 residues. Trimming cost V 5 bases and J 1 base, with 11 bases left between them. In germline, CDR1 is SEHNR, CDR2 FQNEAQ (reference sequence). CDR3 in amino acids: CASSRLGGNTEAFF. CDR3 sequence (DNA): TGTGCCAGCAGCCGATTAGGGGGGAACACTGAAGCTTTCTTT. The variable domain in full, with the rest retrieved from reference TRBV7-9 and TRBJ1-1, is DTGVSQNPRHKITKRGQNVTFRCDPISEHNRLYWYRQTLGQGPEFLTYFQNEAQLEKSRLLSDRFSAERPKGSFSTLEIQRTEQGDSAMYLCASSRLGGNTEAFFGQGTRLTVV.

This clonotype was observed at least ten times. The chain combines TRBV10-3 with TRBJ2-5; D ambiguous. Trimming removed 0 bases from V and 3 bases from J, with 2 bases in between. The length of the CDR3 is 12 residues. Germline assignment: CDR1 ENHRY and CDR2 SYGVKD. Here the CDR3 reads CAISESEETQYF. The CDR3 coding sequence is TGTGCCATCAGTGAGTCAGAAGAGACCCAGTACTTC.

The chain has TRBV6-2 or TRBV6-3 and TRBJ2-7, with 9 bases identical to TRBD2. The length of the CDR3 is 14 residues. From germline, CDR1 is MNHEY and CDR2 SVGEGT. With V trimmed by 4 bases and J by 3 bases, 4 bases remained unmatched. The CDR3 sequence is CASSSLAGFYEQYF. In DNA form, the CDR3 reads TGTGCCAGCAGTTCCCTAGCGGGATTCTACGAGCAGTACTTC.

The chain employs TRBV10-3 and TRBJ2-5, with 8 nucleotides matching TRBD2. The CDR3 is made up of 16 amino acids. Germline V gene data show CDR1 as ENHRY and CDR2 as SYGVKD. The J segment lost 4 bases and the V segment lost 4 bases, leaving 11 bases of the junction unmatched. The CDR3 nucleotides are TGTGCCATCAGTGCACGACTGGGTGCGGGGGGAGAGACCCAGTACTTC. Protein product: CAISARLGAGGETQYF.

The V gene is TRBV9, the J gene TRBJ2-3, with 13 bases matching TRBD2. V trimming: 4 bases; J trimming: 4 bases; junction bases outside the gene matches: 6. The CDR3 length is 16 residues. Per germline, CDR1 SGDLS and CDR2 YYNGEE. The CDR3 loop reads CASSRGLAGFPDTQYF. DNA for the CDR3: TGTGCCAGCAGCCGGGGACTAGCGGGGTTCCCAGATACGCAGTATTTT. Full variable domain (outside the CDR3, taken from reference TRBV9 and TRBJ2-3): DSGVTQTPKHLITATGQRVTLRCSPRSGDLSVYWYQQSLDQGLQFLIQYYNGEERAKGNILERFSAQQFPDLHSELNLSSLELGDSALYFCASSRGLAGFPDTQYFGPGTRLTVL.

This chain links TRBV7-8 with TRBJ2-1; D is possibly TRBD2 (6 bases). The ends were cut back, 1 base at V and 10 bases at J, with 17 bases in the middle. The CDR3 loop spans 15 amino acids. Germline CDR1 SGHVS, CDR2 FQNEAQ. The CDR3 coding sequence is TGTGCCAGCAGCTTAGGGACTACTTCGCCCGGGGAGCAGTTCTTC. It is translated as CASSLGTTSPGEQFF.

This clonotype was seen only a few times. The rearrangement uses TRBV6-2 or TRBV6-3 and TRBJ2-7; the D call may be TRBD1 or TRBD2 (5 bases each). Between the trimmed V and J ends, which lost 8 bases and 2 bases, there was a span of 22 bases. The CDR3 is 16 residues long. Looked up from germline, CDR1 is MNHEY and CDR2 is SVGEGT. For the CDR3, the DNA is TGTGCCAGCGGTACCGGGACCGCGGATAGGCCCTACGAGCAGTACGTC. It specifies CASGTGTADRPYEQYV.

The chain has TRBV12-3 or TRBV12-4 and TRBJ1-1; D unresolved. The CDR3 contains 14 residues. The V gene lost 6 bases and the J gene lost 0 bases, with 11 bases spanning the gap. CDR3 region: CASRALVLNTEAFF. CDR3 coding DNA: TGTGCCAGCAGGGCTTTGGTCCTGAACACTGAAGCTTTCTTT.

The V call is TRBV9, the J call TRBJ2-1; 9 positions agree with TRBD2. V dropped 2 bases and J dropped 9; count of bases not matched to a gene: 12. CDR1 and CDR2 (germline): SGDLS, YYNGEE. The CDR3 runs to 16 residues. CDR3 region: CASSVGPGLARSEQFF. The CDR3 DNA is TGTGCCAGCAGCGTGGGCCCGGGACTAGCAAGGAGTGAGCAGTTCTTC. Combining the CDR3 with reference TRBV9 and TRBJ2-1 gives the whole variable domain DSGVTQTPKHLITATGQRVTLRCSPRSGDLSVYWYQQSLDQGLQFLIQYYNGEERAKGNILERFSAQQFPDLHSELNLSSLELGDSALYFCASSVGPGLARSEQFFGPGTRLTVL.

This clonotype was counted at least ten times. The rearrangement links TRBV28 to TRBJ2-7, with 10 bases identical to TRBD2. Germline V CDR1 and CDR2: MDHEN, SYDVKM. This CDR3 comprises 16 residues. The V gene end was trimmed by 1 base and the J gene end by 4 bases; junction bases not matched to a gene: 7. CDR3 in DNA: TGTGCCAGCAGTTTATCTGGGCCTAGCGGGGGTTACGAGCAGTACGTC. It codes for CASSLSGPSGGYEQYV.

The sample holds a few counts of this clonotype. The chain recombines TRBV7-3 with TRBJ2-2; D gene unclear. The V end was cut by 5 bases, the J end by 7 bases, with 11 bases between. This CDR3 is built from 13 residues. In germline, CDR1 is SGHTA, CDR2 FQGTGA. In DNA, the CDR3 is TGTGCCAGCAGCCCCACAAGGGACGGGGAGCTGTTTTTT. Its protein is CASSPTRDGELFF.

This chain uses TRBV30 with TRBJ1-5; possibly TRBD1 for D (5 bases). This CDR3 has 13 residues. Trimming shortened V by 3 bases and J by 6 bases, and 12 bases separated the two germline ends. Germline-derived CDR1 and CDR2 are GTSNPN and SVGIG (reference sequence). CDR3 DNA: TGTGCCTGGAGGGCAGGGCTCGCTCAGCCCCAGCATTTT. This codes for CAWRAGLAQPQHF.

This clonotype was observed a handful of times. This CDR3 is CASSLEGRGAGYTF. The CDR3 DNA reads as TGTGCCAGCAGTTTGGAAGGTCGGGGGGCCGGCTACACCTTC. The V gene is TRBV6-5, the J gene TRBJ1-2, with TRBD1 as a possible D gene (6 bases). The V end was cut by 4 bases, the J end by 8 bases, with 17 bases between. The CDR3 has 14 residues. Per the germline V gene, CDR1 is MNHEY and CDR2 is SVGAGI.

In this sample, this clonotype turned up a few times. The chain combines TRBV12-3 or TRBV12-4 with TRBJ2-5, with 7 bases that match TRBD1. There are 15 residues in the CDR3. V gave up 2 bases and J gave up 0 bases; unmatched junction bases: 3. The CDR3 spells CASSLSRGNQETQYF. CDR3 DNA sequence: TGTGCCAGCAGTTTATCCAGGGGGAACCAAGAGACCCAGTACTTC.